This TCR beta chain was sequenced for a study of radiotherapy plus CTLA-4 blockade in lung cancer. CDR1 is LNHDA and CDR2 is SQIVND in the germline V gene (reference sequence). Trimming took 7 bases from V and 9 from J, leaving 19 bases between them. This CDR3 is built from 14 residues. The method was immunoSEQ multiplex PCR; TCRdb's version includes in-frame clones alone and lacks a portion of them. The repertoire holds some 110,000 clones, with about 77% as singletons. The genes are TRBV19 and TRBJ2-1, with D possibly being TRBD2 (6 bases). The sequence derives from a human donor with non-small cell lung cancer who had a partial response to radiotherapy plus ipilimumab. The specimen comprised peripheral blood, sampled from a patient treated with radiotherapy plus ipilimumab. The CDR3: CASNPYGGIREQFF. In DNA, the CDR3 is TGTGCCAGTAATCCATACGGAGGGATCCGTGAGCAGTTCTTC.